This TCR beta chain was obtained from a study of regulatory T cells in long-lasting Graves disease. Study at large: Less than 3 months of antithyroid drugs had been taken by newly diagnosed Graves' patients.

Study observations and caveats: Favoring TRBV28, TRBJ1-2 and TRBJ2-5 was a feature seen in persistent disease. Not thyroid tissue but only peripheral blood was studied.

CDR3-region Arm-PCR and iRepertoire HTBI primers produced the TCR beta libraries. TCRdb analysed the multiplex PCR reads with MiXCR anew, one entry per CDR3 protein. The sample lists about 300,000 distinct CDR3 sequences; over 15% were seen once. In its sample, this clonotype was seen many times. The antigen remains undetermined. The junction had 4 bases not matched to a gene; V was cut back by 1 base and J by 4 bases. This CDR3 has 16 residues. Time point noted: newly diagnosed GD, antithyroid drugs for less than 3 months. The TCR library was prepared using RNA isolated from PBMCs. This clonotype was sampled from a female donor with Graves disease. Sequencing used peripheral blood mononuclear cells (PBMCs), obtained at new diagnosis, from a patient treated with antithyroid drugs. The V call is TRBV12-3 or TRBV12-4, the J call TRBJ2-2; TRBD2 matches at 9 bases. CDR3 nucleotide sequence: TGTGCCAGCAGTTTAGGACTAGCGGAGGCCACCGGGGAGCTGTTTTTT. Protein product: CASSLGLAEATGELFF.